A single sample is the source of the 22 T cell receptor beta chains below, sequenced in a study of blood T cells in healthy people across ages. A second roughly 6 to 12 cycle PCR used barcoded and J-beta primers. TCRdb processed the 5' RACE reads anew with MiXCR; each CDR3 protein has one entry. The table includes more than 750,000 distinct CDR3 sequences, about 27% detected once. This same sample was also taken into another study, of T cells of mothers and their children.

The sequenced sample consisted of blood. All receptors derive from a woman aged 40-49 years in good health.

This clonotype was counted only a few times. The chain links TRBV7-9 to TRBJ2-1, with TRBD1 identical over 11 bases. This CDR3 comprises 15 residues. Germline V gives CDR1 SEHNR, CDR2 FQNEAQ (reference sequence). The ends lost 5 bases at V and 8 bases at J; junction bases unmatched: 8. CDR3 loop: CASSAWTGGSYEQFF. CDR3 sequence (DNA): TGTGCCAGCAGCGCGTGGACAGGGGGCAGCTATGAGCAGTTCTTC.

This clonotype has only a few counts. The chain couples TRBV6-5 to TRBJ2-7, with D tentatively TRBD2 (6 bases). The germline CDR1 and CDR2 sequences are MNHEY and SVGAGI. V lost 1 base and J lost 4, with 23 bases in between. This CDR3 is built from 18 residues. DNA for the CDR3: TGTGCCAGCAGTTACTTAAAAACCGGGACTCAGCCGATTTACGAGCAGTACTTC. As protein: CASSYLKTGTQPIYEQYF.

In the case of this clonotype: A read error may produce the germline difference seen at one junction end. The chain carries TRBV27 and TRBJ2-7; D is undetermined. The CDR3 extends over 15 amino acids. CDR1 MNHEY and CDR2 SMNVEV come from the germline V gene (reference sequence). CDR3 in amino acids: CASSLSSTFSYGQYF. DNA for the CDR3: TGTGCCAGCAGTCTATCCTCCACATTCTCCTACGGGCAGTACTTC.

This chain joins TRBV7-8 and TRBJ2-1; D is uncertain. This CDR3 spans 14 amino acids. The germline gives CDR1 SGHVS, CDR2 FQNEAQ. V lost 11 bases and J 2 bases, leaving 16 bases between the germline ends. The CDR3 spells CACGPAIPYNEQFF. As DNA, the CDR3 is TGTGCCTGCGGCCCCGCTATCCCCTACAATGAGCAGTTCTTC.

This clonotype appeared many times. The chain carries TRBV19 and TRBJ2-3; D gene ambiguous. CDR1 LNHDA and CDR2 SQIVND come from the germline V gene (reference sequence). The germline V and J ends were trimmed by 4 bases and 2 bases, with 19 bases remaining between them. There are 17 residues in the CDR3. Written as DNA, the CDR3 is TGTGCCAGTAGTACGGGTGGTGGACCACGGACCACAGATACGCAGTATTTT. This encodes CASSTGGGPRTTDTQYF.

This clonotype appeared many times. In DNA form, the CDR3 reads TGCGCCAGCGGTCCTGGAGCGGGGGCGGGGAATGAGCAGTTCTTC. Translation: CASGPGAGAGNEQFF. The V gene is TRBV10-2, the J gene TRBJ2-1; the match to TRBD2 covers 8 bases. With 8 bases clipped from V and 7 bases from J, the junction kept 13 bases outside the gene matches. The germline gives CDR1 WSHSY, CDR2 SAAADI. This CDR3 is built from 15 residues.

The chain joins TRBV7-6 to TRBJ2-7; D is unclear. With 5 bases removed from V and 2 bases from J, the gap between germline ends came to 13 bases. Looked up from germline, CDR1 is SGHVS and CDR2 is FNYEAQ. CDR3 size: 14 residues. The CDR3 region has the DNA TGTGCCAGCAGCCCTCGCGCGGTGACCTACGAGCAGTACTTC. Protein sequence: CASSPRAVTYEQYF.

The sample holds a few counts of this clonotype. V gene TRBV18 combines with J gene TRBJ2-5, with 9 positions matching TRBD2. Germline lookup yields CDR1 KGHSH and CDR2 LQKENI. The V and J ends lost 3 bases and 4 bases, in that order; junction bases with no gene match: 9. The CDR3 loop spans 16 amino acids. The CDR3 reads CASSPPLRGGGETQYF. CDR3 bases: TGTGCCAGCTCACCCCCGTTGCGGGGGGGCGGAGAGACCCAGTACTTC.

This clonotype has at least ten counts. The chain carries TRBV29-1 and TRBJ1-2; a possible D gene is TRBD1 (6 bases). The germline CDR1 and CDR2 sequences are SQVTM and ANQGSEA. V was cut by 6 bases and J by 6 bases, with 11 bases left in between. This CDR3 region has 11 residues. CDR3 loop: CSVHSGDGYTF. CDR3 DNA sequence: TGCAGCGTCCACTCAGGGGATGGCTACACCTTC.

The V gene is TRBV7-6, the J gene TRBJ1-6, with a weak D call TRBD1 (6 bases). Trimming took 1 base from V and 10 from J, leaving 14 bases between them. This CDR3 region has 15 residues. Germline loops: CDR1 SGHVS, CDR2 FNYEAQ. The DNA for the CDR3 is TGTGCCAGCAGCTTAGACGGGGGGCCAGGATCACCCCTCCACTTT. It codes for CASSLDGGPGSPLHF. Looking up the rest from reference TRBV7-6 and TRBJ1-6 gives the full variable domain: GAGVSQSPRYKVTKRGQDVALRCDPISGHVSLYWYRQALGQGPEFLTYFNYEAQQDKSGLPNDRFSAERPEGSISTLTIQRTEQRDSAMYRCASSLDGGPGSPLHFGNGTRLTVT.

This clonotype was recorded a few times. Mismatch with germline at one junction end may stem from a read error. The chain combines TRBV12-3 or TRBV12-4 with TRBJ2-7; D gene uncertain. This CDR3 has 12 amino acids. This CDR3 is CAGSLMGYEQYF. The CDR3, as DNA: TGTGCCGGCAGTTTGATGGGCTACGAGCAGTACTTC.

This clonotype was seen only a few times. The rearrangement joins TRBV6-5 to TRBJ2-7; 12 bases align to TRBD2. Trimming at V came to 2 bases and at J to 2 bases, leaving 10 bases not matched to a gene. The CDR3 covers 18 residues. The germline CDR1 and CDR2 sequences are MNHEY and SVGAGI. For the CDR3, the DNA is TGTGCCAGCAGTTACCCGAACCCCCGACTAGCGGGGGCCTACGAGCAGTACTTC. Translating it yields CASSYPNPRLAGAYEQYF.

To note about this clonotype: Compared with germline, one end of the junction differs, possibly owing to a read error. The gene calls are TRBV10-3 and TRBJ2-1; D is unresolved. This CDR3 has 11 residues. From germline, CDR1 is ENHRY and CDR2 SYGVKD. The CDR3 reads CVIGDCYEQFF. The CDR3 bases are TGTGTCATCGGCGATTGCTACGAGCAGTTCTTC.

V is TRBV18 and J is TRBJ2-7, with a weak D call TRBD1 (7 bases). CDR1 and CDR2 from the germline V gene are KGHSH and LQKENI. Trimming removed 0 bases at V and 3 bases at J, with 12 bases between. The CDR3 covers 15 residues. The CDR3 protein is CASSPPSRGDYEQYF. The CDR3, as DNA: TGTGCCAGCTCACCACCGTCCAGGGGGGACTACGAGCAGTACTTC.

This clonotype was seen repeatedly, ten times or more. The CDR3 sequence: CASSPDPTGYGYTF. The DNA for the CDR3 is TGTGCCAGCAGCCCTGACCCGACAGGATATGGCTACACCTTC. This chain connects TRBV5-5 to TRBJ1-2; tentatively, D is TRBD1 (6 bases). Trimming took off 4 bases at V and 5 bases at J, with 15 bases between the two ends. The CDR3 extends over 14 amino acids. The germline CDR1 and CDR2 sequences are SGHKS and YYEKEE (reference sequence).

This clonotype was seen repeatedly, ten times or more. This rearrangement joins TRBV15 to TRBJ2-6; 7 positions match TRBD1. Per the germline V gene, CDR1 is LNHNV and CDR2 is YYDKDF (reference sequence). Losses at the gene ends were 4 bases for V and 3 bases for J; bases not matched to a gene: 6. The CDR3 spans 16 residues. The CDR3 is CATSKTTGIGANVLTF. DNA for the CDR3: TGTGCCACCAGCAAAACGACAGGGATTGGGGCCAACGTCCTGACTTTC.

The rearrangement joins TRBV4-1 to TRBJ2-3; tentative D call: TRBD1 (5 bases). CDR1 is MGHRA, CDR2 YSYEKL, per germline. V dropped 0 bases and J dropped 11 bases, with 15 bases sitting between them. The CDR3 runs to 14 residues. The CDR3 here is CASSQDGQGVGQYF. The CDR3 region has the DNA TGCGCCAGCAGCCAAGATGGGCAGGGTGTAGGGCAGTATTTT.

This clonotype has only a few counts. V is TRBV12-3 or TRBV12-4 and J is TRBJ1-2; 7 positions match TRBD1. Trimming cost V 6 bases and J 1 base; bases outside gene matches: 5. The CDR3 is 14 residues long. The CDR3 here is CASRQQGINYGYTF. For the CDR3, the DNA is TGTGCCAGCAGACAACAGGGGATTAACTATGGCTACACCTTC.

This clonotype was counted a few times. This rearrangement joins TRBV4-1 to TRBJ1-1; 7 nucleotides match TRBD1. The trim removed 1 base at V and 3 bases at J, leaving 8 bases unmatched. This CDR3 spans 16 amino acids. From germline, CDR1 is MGHRA and CDR2 YSYEKL. The CDR3 nucleotides are TGCGCCAGCAGCCAAGTTACAGGGGATTCTTACACTGAAGCTTTCTTT. Encoded protein: CASSQVTGDSYTEAFF.

This clonotype occurred once. The gene calls are TRBV6-5 and TRBJ2-5, with unresolved D. The better agreement between TRBJ2-7 and the DNA end casts doubt on the J call. The CDR3 loop spans 15 amino acids. CDR1 is MNHEY and CDR2 is SVGAGI in the germline V gene. This CDR3 is CASSSTVLGWYEQYF. CDR3 DNA: TGTGCCAGCAGTTCTACGGTTCTAGGGTGGTACGAGCAGTACTTC.

This clonotype has just a few counts. The chain is built from TRBV7-2 and TRBJ1-6; a weak D match, TRBD1 (6 bases). In germline, CDR1 is SGHTA, CDR2 FQGNSA. The V and J ends lost 5 bases and 12 bases respectively, with 14 bases between them. The CDR3 consists of 13 residues. CDR3 DNA: TGTGCCAGCAGCACGACAGGAATTCTACCCCTCCACTTT. Translated: CASSTTGILPLHF.

The chain has TRBV13 and TRBJ2-7, with D perhaps TRBD2 (7 bases). CDR3 length equals 14 residues. V gave up 7 bases and J gave up 6 bases, with 19 bases separating them. Germline assignment: CDR1 PRHDT and CDR2 FYEKMQ (reference sequence). The CDR3 here is CASTLEGGAPEQYF. The CDR3 region has the DNA TGTGCCAGCACCCTTGAGGGGGGGGCTCCCGAGCAGTACTTC.